Detailed here is one T cell receptor (beta chain). The entry originates in a study of blood T cell repertoires in COVID-19. About the study: PBMCs, B-cell-depleted T cells, or T cells were the source of the cDNA or gDNA that made up the material.

In terms of age and location, participants ranged from roughly 18 to 100 years and lived in approximately 24 US areas. Participants had their cohort set by participant-reported clinical history. Recovered status in Cohort 3 required two negative PCRs, clearance, or symptom resolution. Sequencing used immunoSEQ multiplex PCR; TCRdb keeps in-frame clones, though not all of them. The sample holds about 470,000 clones; 75% to 90% are singletons and the top ten take 0.7%. From germline, CDR1 is LNHDA and CDR2 SQIVND (reference sequence). Trimming stripped 5 bases from V and 1 base from J, with 8 bases between. The CDR3 has 13 residues.

The J gene is TRBJ1-1, the V gene TRBV19; D is ambiguous. Sequenced sample: PBMCs or T cells enriched from blood (not recorded which). The clonotype was recovered from a woman aged 18-29 years who had recovered from COVID-19. Written as DNA, the CDR3 is TGTGCCAGTAGTGAGGGCGAGAACACTGAAGCTTTCTTT. Translating it yields CASSEGENTEAFF. The full variable domain, completed using reference TRBV19 and TRBJ1-1, is DGGITQSPKYLFRKEGQNVTLSCEQNLNHDAMYWYRQDPGQGLRLIYYSQIVNDFQKGDIAEGYSVSREKKESFPLTVTSAQKNPTAFYLCASSEGENTEAFFGQGTRLTVV.